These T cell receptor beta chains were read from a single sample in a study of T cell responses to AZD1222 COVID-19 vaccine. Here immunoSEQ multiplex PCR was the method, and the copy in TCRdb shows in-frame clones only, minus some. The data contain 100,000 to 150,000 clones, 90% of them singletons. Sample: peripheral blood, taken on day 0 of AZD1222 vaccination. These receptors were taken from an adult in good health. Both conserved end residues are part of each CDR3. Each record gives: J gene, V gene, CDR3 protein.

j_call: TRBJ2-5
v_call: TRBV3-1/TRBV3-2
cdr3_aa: CASSLGGGQAETQYF

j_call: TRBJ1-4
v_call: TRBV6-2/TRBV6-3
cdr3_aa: CASSRDSGVPAEKLFF

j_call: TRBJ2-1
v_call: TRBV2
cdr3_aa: CASSELQGSNEQFF

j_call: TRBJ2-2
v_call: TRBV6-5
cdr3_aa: CASSSRTGYTGELFF

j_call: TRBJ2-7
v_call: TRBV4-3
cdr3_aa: CASSQGLALAYEQYF

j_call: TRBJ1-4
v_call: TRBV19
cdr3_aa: CASTRDRGEKLFF

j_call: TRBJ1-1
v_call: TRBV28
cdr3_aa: CASSLHTEAFF

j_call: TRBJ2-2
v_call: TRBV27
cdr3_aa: CASRWGGQGGGELFF

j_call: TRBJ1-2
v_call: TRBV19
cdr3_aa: CASSILGPRTGNGYTF

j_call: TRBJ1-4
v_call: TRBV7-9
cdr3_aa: CASSPSGQATNEKLFF

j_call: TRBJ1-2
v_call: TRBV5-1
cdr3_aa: CASSPFHYGYTF

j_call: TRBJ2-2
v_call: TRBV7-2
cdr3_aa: CASSLAVDTGELFF

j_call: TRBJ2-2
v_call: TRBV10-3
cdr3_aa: CAISAGFANTGELFF

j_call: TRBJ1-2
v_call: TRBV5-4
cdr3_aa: CASTVDRAGGYTF

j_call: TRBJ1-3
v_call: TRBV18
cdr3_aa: CASSPGTGERNTIYF

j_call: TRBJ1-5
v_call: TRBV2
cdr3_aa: CASSELQADQPQHF

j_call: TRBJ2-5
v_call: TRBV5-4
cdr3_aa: CASSPRDRGQETQYF

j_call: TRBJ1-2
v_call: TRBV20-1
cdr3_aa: CSASQRESNYGYTF

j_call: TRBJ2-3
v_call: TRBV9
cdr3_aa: CASSSQPTQTAGIGDTQYF

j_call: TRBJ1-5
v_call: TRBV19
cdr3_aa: CASSVQGTGGRQPQHF

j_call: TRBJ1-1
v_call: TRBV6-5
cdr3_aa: CASSPKFLNTEAFF

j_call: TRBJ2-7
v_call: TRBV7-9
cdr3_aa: CASSLSSATGMYEQYF

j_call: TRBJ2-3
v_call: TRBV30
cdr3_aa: CAWSTDTDTQYF

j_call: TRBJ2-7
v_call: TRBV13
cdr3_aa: CASSSGTETYEQYF

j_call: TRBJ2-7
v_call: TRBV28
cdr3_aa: CASTTRDRANEQYF

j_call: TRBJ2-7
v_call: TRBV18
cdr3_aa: CASSRTSGEDEQYF

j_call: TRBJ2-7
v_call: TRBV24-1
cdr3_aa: CATSDRGGGSYEQYF

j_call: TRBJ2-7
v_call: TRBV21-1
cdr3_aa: CASSPLKRGPRVRGGSSYEQYF

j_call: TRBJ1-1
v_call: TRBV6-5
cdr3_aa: CASSPAGHAEAFF

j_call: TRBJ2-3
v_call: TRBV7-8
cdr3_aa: CASSLGPSAADTQYF

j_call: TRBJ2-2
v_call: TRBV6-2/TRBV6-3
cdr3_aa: CASSGDTETGELFF

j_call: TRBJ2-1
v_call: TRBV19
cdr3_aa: CASSARSTPAVYEQFF

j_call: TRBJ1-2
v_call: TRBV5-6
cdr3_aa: CASSFTTQPYGYTF

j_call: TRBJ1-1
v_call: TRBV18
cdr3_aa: CASSPPGQPLNTEAFF

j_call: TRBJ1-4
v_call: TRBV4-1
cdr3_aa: CASSQLGQGDEKLFF

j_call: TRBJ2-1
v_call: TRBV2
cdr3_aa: CASSFTSGGAGEQFF